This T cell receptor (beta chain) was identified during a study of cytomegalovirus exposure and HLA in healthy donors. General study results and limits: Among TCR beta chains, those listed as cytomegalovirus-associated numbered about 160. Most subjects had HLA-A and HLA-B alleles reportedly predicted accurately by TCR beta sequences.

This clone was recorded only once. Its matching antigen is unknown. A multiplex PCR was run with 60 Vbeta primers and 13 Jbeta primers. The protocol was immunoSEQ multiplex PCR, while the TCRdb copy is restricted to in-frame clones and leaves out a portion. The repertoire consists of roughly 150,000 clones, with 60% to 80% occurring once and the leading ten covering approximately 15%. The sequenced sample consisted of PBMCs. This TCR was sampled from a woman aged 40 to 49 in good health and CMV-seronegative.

The CDR3 reads CSAIRQAEAFF. Here the CDR3 DNA reads TGCAGCGCAATCCGACAGGCTGAAGCTTTCTTT. The V call is TRBV29-1, the J call TRBJ1-1; D is perhaps TRBD1 (6 bases). CDR1 and CDR2 (germline): SQVTM, ANQGSEA. V was cut by 7 bases and J by 6 bases, with 12 bases left in between. The CDR3 has 11 residues.